A selection of T cell receptor beta chains follows, all from one sample in a study of lymphopenia after photon versus proton radiotherapy. Clones were read by immunoSEQ multiplex PCR, and TCRdb kept only the in-frame ones, dropping some. The sample carries some 26,000 clones, about four fifths recorded once. The material sequenced was peripheral blood, taken from a patient treated with photon-based radiotherapy. Source of these receptors: a man aged 45-65 years with gastric cancer. Both conserved end residues are part of each CDR3. A D gene is named only where the DNA matches it firmly. Where a row states a size, it is once, few, many or the class of an expanded clone; other rows omit it.

J gene	clone size	V gene	D gene	CDR3 protein	CDR3 DNA
TRBJ1-2	-	TRBV4-1	-	CASSQLEGRGGYTF	TGCGCCAGCAGCCAATTAGAAGGTCGGGGGGGCTACACCTTC
TRBJ2-1	-	TRBV7-3	TRBD1	CASSPLGTGGVREQFF	TGTGCCAGCAGCCCCCTCGGGACAGGGGGGGTACGTGAGCAGTTCTTC
TRBJ2-3	once	TRBV5-6	-	CAPQKGPTGDTQYF	TGTGCCCCCCAGAAAGGACCGACCGGGGATACGCAGTATTTT
TRBJ2-2	-	TRBV14	-	CASSQDDSNTGELFF	TGTGCCAGCAGCCAAGATGACAGCAACACCGGGGAGCTGTTTTTT
TRBJ2-3	-	TRBV5-1	-	CASSLVEGGDTQYF	TGCGCCAGCAGCTTAGTTGAAGGTGGAGATACGCAGTATTTT
TRBJ2-1	-	TRBV6-1	-	CASSGVAGAEQFF	TGTGCCAGCAGTGGGGTCGCAGGGGCCGAGCAGTTCTTC
TRBJ2-1	few	TRBV5-1	TRBD2	CASSLGLAGGIYNEQFF	TGCGCCAGCAGCTTGGGTCTAGCGGGGGGAATCTACAATGAGCAGTTCTTC
TRBJ1-1	-	TRBV29-1	-	CSVYWMERANTEAFF	TGCAGCGTTTACTGGATGGAGAGGGCTAACACTGAAGCTTTCTTT
TRBJ2-1	-	TRBV4-1	TRBD2	CASSQLGLGTNEQFF	TGCGCCAGCAGCCAACTGGGACTAGGGACCAATGAGCAGTTCTTC
TRBJ2-2	-	TRBV5-1	-	CASSLSEARTGELFF	TGCGCCAGCAGCTTGTCAGAAGCGAGAACCGGGGAGCTGTTTTTT
TRBJ2-5	-	TRBV7-2	TRBD1	CASSTRTGTQETQYF	TGTGCCAGCAGCACCCGGACAGGGACTCAAGAGACCCAGTACTTC
TRBJ2-3	-	TRBV9	-	CASSVGGSSDTQYF	TGTGCCAGCAGCGTCGGAGGGTCCTCAGATACGCAGTATTTT
TRBJ2-3	once	TRBV5-1	-	CASSLGGADTQYF	TGCGCCAGCAGCTTGGGAGGTGCAGATACGCAGTATTTT
TRBJ2-5	-	TRBV11-2	-	CASSLAPQETQYF	TGTGCCAGCAGCTTAGCTCCACAAGAGACCCAGTACTTC
TRBJ1-2	few	TRBV5-7	-	CASSLVGQGVGGYTF	TGTGCCAGCAGCTTGGTGGGCCAGGGCGTAGGCGGCTACACCTTC
TRBJ1-2	-	TRBV2	TRBD1	CASRQGIDYGYTF	TGTGCCAGCAGACAGGGGATAGACTATGGCTACACCTTC
TRBJ1-1	-	TRBV10-2	-	CASRGSGDTEAFF	TGCGCCAGCAGGGGGAGTGGGGACACTGAAGCTTTCTTT
TRBJ2-7	once	TRBV5-1	TRBD2	CASSLSGGPSYEQYF	TGCGCCAGCAGCTTGAGCGGGGGGCCCTCCTACGAGCAGTACTTC
TRBJ2-1	-	TRBV6-6	TRBD2	CASSGLVDNEQFF	TGTGCCAGCTCGGGACTAGTCGATAATGAGCAGTTCTTC
TRBJ1-2	-	TRBV4-1	-	CASSQEGSGWSGYTF	TGCGCCAGCAGCCAAGAGGGTAGTGGTTGGTCTGGCTACACCTTC
TRBJ1-1	-	TRBV5-1	-	CASSLSSANTEAFF	TGCGCCAGCAGCTTGTCTTCCGCGAACACTGAAGCTTTCTTT
TRBJ2-2	-	TRBV2	TRBD2	CASKIAGGYNTGELFF	TGTGCCAGCAAGATAGCGGGGGGGTATAACACCGGGGAGCTGTTTTTT
TRBJ2-5	-	TRBV6-6	-	CASSYRVAQYF	TGTGCCAGCAGTTACCGGGTCGCCCAGTACTTC
TRBJ1-2	-	TRBV7-6	-	CASSNETYGYTF	TGTGCCAGCAGCAATGAGACCTATGGCTACACCTTC
TRBJ2-5	-	TRBV5-1	-	CASSQKIGQETQYF	TGCGCCAGCAGCCAAAAGATTGGACAAGAGACCCAGTACTTC
TRBJ1-2	-	TRBV5-6	TRBD1	CASSLNTGQKNYGYTF	TGTGCCAGCAGCTTGAACACGGGACAGAAAAACTATGGCTACACCTTC
TRBJ1-6	-	TRBV30	-	CAWIRDDSSPLHF	TGTGCCTGGATCAGGGACGATAGCTCACCCCTCCACTTT
TRBJ1-5	few	TRBV18	-	CASSPGVGNQPQHF	TGTGCCAGCTCACCAGGGGTCGGCAATCAGCCCCAGCATTTT
TRBJ2-6	-	TRBV5-5	-	CASSQSGANVLTF	TGTGCCAGCAGCCAGAGTGGGGCCAACGTCCTGACTTTC
TRBJ2-5	-	TRBV7-9	-	CASSLYQSGVFEETQYF	TGTGCCAGCAGCCTATACCAAAGTGGGGTATTCGAGGAGACCCAGTACTTC
TRBJ2-1	-	TRBV19	-	CASSPDRSSYNEQFF	TGTGCCAGTAGCCCCGACAGAAGCTCCTACAATGAGCAGTTCTTC
TRBJ1-2	few	TRBV5-8	-	CASSPTTGRRYGYTF	TGTGCCAGCAGCCCAACGACGGGAAGACGCTATGGCTACACCTTC
TRBJ1-6	-	TRBV18	-	CASSPPNSPLHF	TGTGCCAGCTCCCCCCCCAATTCACCCCTCCACTTT
TRBJ1-1	-	TRBV18	-	CASSPRSGGGTEAFF	TGTGCCAGCTCACCACGTTCGGGGGGCGGCACTGAAGCTTTCTTT
TRBJ2-6	-	TRBV4-3	-	CASSQDGPWKAGANVLTF	TGCGCCAGCAGCCAAGACGGTCCGTGGAAAGCTGGGGCCAACGTCCTGACTTTC